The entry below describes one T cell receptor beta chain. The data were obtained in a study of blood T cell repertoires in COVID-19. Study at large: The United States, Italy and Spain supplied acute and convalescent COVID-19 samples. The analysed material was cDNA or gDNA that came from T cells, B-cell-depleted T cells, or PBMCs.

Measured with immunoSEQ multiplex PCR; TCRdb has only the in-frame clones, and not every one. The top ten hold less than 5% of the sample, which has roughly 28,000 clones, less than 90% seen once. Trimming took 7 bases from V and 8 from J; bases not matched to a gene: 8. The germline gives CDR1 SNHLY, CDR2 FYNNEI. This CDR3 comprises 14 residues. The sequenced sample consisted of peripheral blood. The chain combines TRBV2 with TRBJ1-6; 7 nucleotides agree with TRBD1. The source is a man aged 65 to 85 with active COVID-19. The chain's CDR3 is CASNPTGNDSPLHF. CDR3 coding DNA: TGTGCCAGCAACCCGACAGGGAACGATTCACCCCTCCACTTT.